The rows below give T cell receptor beta chains drawn from one sample of a study of T cells in Graves' hyperthyroidism and ophthalmopathy. Using its own MiXCR run on the multiplex PCR reads, TCRdb lists one record per CDR3 protein. The table records approximately 600,000 distinct CDR3 sequences, about 15% of them present only once. Sequenced material: blood. All receptors derive from a woman aged 30 to 39 with Graves' hyperthyroidism that later progressed to Graves' ophthalmopathy. CDR3s include the opening cysteine and the closing phenylalanine or tryptophan. A D gene is named only where the DNA matches it firmly. Only part of the rows carry a size: once, few, many, or a class if the clone is expanded.

clone_size: NA
j_call: TRBJ2-5
v_call: TRBV5-6
d_call: NA
cdr3_nt: TGTGCCAGCAGCTTGATCAGCGACAAAGAGACCCAGTACTTC
cdr3_aa: CASSLISDKETQYF

clone_size: many
j_call: TRBJ1-1
v_call: TRBV12-3/TRBV12-4
d_call: NA
cdr3_nt: TGTGCCAGCAGTAGCGGGGGGCCGAACACTGAAGCTTTCTTT
cdr3_aa: CASSSGGPNTEAFF

clone_size: NA
j_call: TRBJ2-4
v_call: TRBV6-1
d_call: TRBD1
cdr3_nt: TGTGCCAGCAGTTTACAGGGGTCCAGCGCCATTCAGTACTTC
cdr3_aa: CASSLQGSSAIQYF

clone_size: NA
j_call: TRBJ2-7
v_call: TRBV18
d_call: TRBD1
cdr3_nt: TGTGCCAGCTCACCTCCGGGGACAGGATCCTACGAGCAGTACTTC
cdr3_aa: CASSPPGTGSYEQYF

clone_size: few
j_call: TRBJ1-3
v_call: TRBV3-1
d_call: TRBD1
cdr3_nt: TGTGCCAGCGAGACCGGGACAGCCTCTGGAAACACCATATATTTT
cdr3_aa: CASETGTASGNTIYF

clone_size: few
j_call: TRBJ2-5
v_call: TRBV4-2
d_call: NA
cdr3_nt: TGTGCCAGCAGCCAAGATACCGGGAGAGGTAGTGAGACCCAGTACTTC
cdr3_aa: CASSQDTGRGSETQYF

clone_size: many
j_call: TRBJ2-7
v_call: TRBV18
d_call: TRBD1
cdr3_nt: TGTGCCAGCTCACCACCCGGGACAGGGGCGAACGAGCAGTACTTC
cdr3_aa: CASSPPGTGANEQYF

clone_size: many
j_call: TRBJ2-5
v_call: TRBV7-9
d_call: TRBD2
cdr3_nt: TGTGCCAGCAGCTTAGGGGTAGCGGGGCAAGAGACCCAGTACTTC
cdr3_aa: CASSLGVAGQETQYF

clone_size: few
j_call: TRBJ1-2
v_call: TRBV24-1
d_call: TRBD1
cdr3_nt: TGTGCCACCAGTGAAGATCATCCGGGACAGGGGGCGAGGGGCTACACCTTC
cdr3_aa: CATSEDHPGQGARGYTF

clone_size: NA
j_call: TRBJ2-7
v_call: TRBV9
d_call: TRBD2
cdr3_nt: TGTGCCAGCAGCGTAGATAGCGGGAGGGCCAGCGAGCAGTACTTC
cdr3_aa: CASSVDSGRASEQYF